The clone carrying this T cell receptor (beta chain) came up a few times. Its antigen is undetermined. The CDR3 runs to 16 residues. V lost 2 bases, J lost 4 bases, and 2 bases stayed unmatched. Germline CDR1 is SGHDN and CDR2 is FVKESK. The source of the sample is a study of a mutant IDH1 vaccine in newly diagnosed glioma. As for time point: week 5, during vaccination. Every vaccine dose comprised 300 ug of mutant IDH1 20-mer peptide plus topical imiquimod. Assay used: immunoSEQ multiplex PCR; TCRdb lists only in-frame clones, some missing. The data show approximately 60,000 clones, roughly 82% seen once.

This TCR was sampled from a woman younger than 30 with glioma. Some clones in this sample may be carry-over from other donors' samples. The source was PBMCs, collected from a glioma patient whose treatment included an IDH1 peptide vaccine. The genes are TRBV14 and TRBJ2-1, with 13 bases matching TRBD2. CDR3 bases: TGTGCCAGCAGCCAAACTAGCGGGGGGGCTTACAATGAGCAGTTCTTC. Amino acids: CASSQTSGGAYNEQFF.